This T cell receptor beta chain emerged from a study of blood T cell repertoires in COVID-19. Study summary: Sites across the United States, Italy and Spain contributed samples from acute and convalescent COVID-19.

The CDR3 length is 14 residues. The germline V and J ends were trimmed by 4 bases and 3 bases, with 12 bases remaining between them. Germline CDR1 reads KGHSH; CDR2 reads LQKENI. Measured with immunoSEQ multiplex PCR; TCRdb has only the in-frame clones, and not every one. Of tens of thousands of clones in the sample, roughly 87% were seen once. The clonotype was recovered from a woman of 80 years or more with active or convalescent COVID-19. The sample was peripheral blood. The chain carries TRBV18 and TRBJ1-1; D may be TRBD1 (6 bases). For the CDR3, the DNA is TGTGCCAGCTCACTGCAGGGGAAATACACTGAAGCTTTCTTT. Translation: CASSLQGKYTEAFF.